These 12 T cell receptor beta chains share one sample of origin, sequenced in a study of blood T cell repertoires in COVID-19. TCRdb's copy holds only in-frame clones and misses some; the assay was immunoSEQ multiplex PCR. The data show 65,000 to 70,000 clones, with 79% seen just once and roughly 48% held by the top ten. The sequenced sample was peripheral blood. These receptors all come from a human donor in a cohort sampled during active COVID-19.

This chain joins TRBV28 and TRBJ1-2; D gene uncertain. V lost 8 bases to trimming and J lost 5 bases, with 12 bases between them. The CDR3 sequence is 12 residues long. The V gene's germline CDR1 is MDHEN and CDR2 SYDVKM. The CDR3 region is CASHSGSYGYTF. CDR3 in DNA: TGTGCCAGCCATTCGGGAAGTTATGGCTACACCTTC.

This clone was seen at least ten times. The chain is built from TRBV3-1 (or the pseudogene TRBV3-2) and TRBJ2-7; 8 bases map to TRBD1. The V and J ends lost 2 bases and 3 bases, in that order; junction bases with no gene match: 3. The germline V gene has CDR1 LGHDT and CDR2 YNNKEL (reference sequence). This CDR3 is 14 amino acids long. CDR3 protein: CASSQMTGDYEQYF. The CDR3 coding sequence is TGTGCCAGCAGCCAAATGACAGGGGACTACGAGCAGTACTTC.

The chain links TRBV7-8 to TRBJ2-4; 10 bases are shared with TRBD2. CDR1 and CDR2 from the germline V gene are SGHVS and FQNEAQ. The V gene end was trimmed by 1 base and the J gene end by 0 bases; junction bases not matched to a gene: 9. The length of the CDR3 is 19 residues. DNA of the CDR3: TGTGCCAGCAGCTTAGGGTCCAGCGGGGGGGTTCTAGCCAAAAACATTCAGTACTTC. This sequence encodes CASSLGSSGGVLAKNIQYF.

The DNA for the CDR3 is TGTGCCAGCACGATCCGGGACAGGGGGGATACGCAGTATTTT. Its translation is CASTIRDRGDTQYF. The chain recombines TRBV6-5 with TRBJ2-3; 11 nucleotides agree with TRBD1. CDR3 length: 14 residues. V was pared by 7 bases and J by 6 bases, with 6 bases of the junction left unmatched. Germline values: CDR1 MNHEY, CDR2 SVGAGI.

V usage is TRBV4-1 and J usage is TRBJ2-7, with a tentative D call TRBD1 (6 bases). The germline V and J ends were trimmed by 1 base and 3 bases, with 13 bases remaining between them. Germline V CDR1 and CDR2: MGHRA, YSYEKL. The CDR3 contains 15 residues. CDR3 sequence (DNA): TGCGCCAGCAGCCAAGTCCCCCACAGGGACTACGAGCAGTACTTC. It translates to CASSQVPHRDYEQYF.

The CDR3 is CATQDRADQPQHF. In DNA form, the CDR3 reads TGTGCCACCCAGGACAGGGCGGATCAGCCCCAGCATTTT. V gene TRBV15 combines with J gene TRBJ1-5, with TRBD1 matching over 8 bases. V lost 8 bases to trimming and J lost 5 bases; unmatched junction nucleotides: 5. The CDR3 has 13 residues. Per germline, CDR1 LNHNV and CDR2 YYDKDF (reference sequence).

V gene TRBV6-5 combines with J gene TRBJ2-7; D perhaps matches TRBD1 (6 bases). The germline V and J ends were trimmed by 4 bases and 2 bases, with 15 bases remaining between them. The germline V gene has CDR1 MNHEY and CDR2 SVGAGI. This CDR3 is 15 amino acids long. DNA of the CDR3: TGTGCCAGCAGTTTACAGGGCGGTGGAGCCTACGAGCAGTACTTC. This translates into CASSLQGGGAYEQYF.

This clone is large in the sample. This chain links TRBV6-2 or TRBV6-3 with TRBJ1-1; a possible D gene is TRBD1 (6 bases). V was clipped by 5 bases and J by 5 bases, with 15 bases between them. The CDR3 is made up of 14 amino acids. Germline-derived CDR1 and CDR2 are MNHEY and SVGEGT. CDR3 DNA: TGTGCCAGCAGTCCAGACAGGAAGGGGACTGAAGCTTTCTTT. Residues: CASSPDRKGTEAFF.

V gene TRBV6-5 combines with J gene TRBJ2-7, with 7 bases that match TRBD2. Looked up from germline, CDR1 is MNHEY and CDR2 is SVGAGI. The CDR3 totals 15 residues. With 6 bases clipped from V and 3 bases from J, the junction kept 11 bases outside the gene matches. CDR3 bases: TGTGCCAGCAGCAACAACGGGCTAGCGGACTACGAGCAGTACTTC. It is translated as CASSNNGLADYEQYF.

The chain is built from TRBV5-1 and TRBJ2-3; 12 positions agree with TRBD2. Unmatched junction bases numbered 7, after V lost 4 bases and J lost 4 bases. Per germline, CDR1 SGHRS and CDR2 YFSETQ. The CDR3 runs to 16 residues. CDR3 DNA sequence: TGCGCCAGCAGCGTTAGACTAGCGGGAGCCGCAGATACGCAGTATTTT. Its protein product is CASSVRLAGAADTQYF.

The chain is built from TRBV24-1 and TRBJ2-7, with a tentative D call TRBD1 (6 bases). CDR1 and CDR2 from the germline V gene are KGHDR and SFDVKD. This CDR3 has 15 residues. V was shortened by 2 bases and J by 4 bases, with 14 bases between the two germline ends. The CDR3: CATSDSTDRMYEQYF. CDR3 DNA: TGTGCCACCAGTGATTCAACAGACAGGATGTACGAGCAGTACTTC.

V gene TRBV28 combines with J gene TRBJ1-4; the match to TRBD1 covers 9 bases. This CDR3 is built from 15 residues. Germline V gene sequence: CDR1 MDHEN, CDR2 SYDVKM. J lost 0 bases, V lost 6 bases, and 2 bases had no gene match. DNA of the CDR3: TGTGCCAGCAGCCGGACAGGGGCAACTAATGAAAAACTGTTTTTT. It yields the protein CASSRTGATNEKLFF.